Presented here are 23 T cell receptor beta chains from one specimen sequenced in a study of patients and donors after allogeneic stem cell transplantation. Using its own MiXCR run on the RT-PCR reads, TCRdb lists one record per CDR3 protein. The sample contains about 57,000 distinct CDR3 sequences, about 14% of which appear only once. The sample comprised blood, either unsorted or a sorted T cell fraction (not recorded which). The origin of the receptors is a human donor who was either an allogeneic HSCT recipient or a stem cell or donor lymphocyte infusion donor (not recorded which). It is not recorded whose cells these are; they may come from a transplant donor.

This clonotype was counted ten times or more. In DNA form, the CDR3 reads TGCAGTGCTGGTATCGGGGAAAAACTGTTTTTT. It specifies CSAGIGEKLFF. The chain joins TRBV20-1 to TRBJ1-4; D call uncertain. V gave up 5 bases and J gave up 8 bases, with 9 bases separating them. In germline, CDR1 is DFQATT, CDR2 SNEGSKA (reference sequence). The CDR3 runs 11 residues.

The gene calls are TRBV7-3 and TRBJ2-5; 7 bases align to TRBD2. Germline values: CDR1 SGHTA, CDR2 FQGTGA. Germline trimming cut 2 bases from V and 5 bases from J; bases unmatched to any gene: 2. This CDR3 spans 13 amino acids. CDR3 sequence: CASSLGGSETQYF. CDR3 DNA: TGTGCCAGCAGCTTAGGCGGGAGTGAGACCCAGTACTTC.

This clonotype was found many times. Written as DNA, the CDR3 is TGTGCCAGCAGCGTAGGGACAGCTGGGGCAATGATACGGCATGAGCAGTTCTTC. It translates to CASSVGTAGAMIRHEQFF. The rearrangement uses TRBV9 and TRBJ2-1; D possibly corresponds to TRBD1 (6 bases). Trimming took 0 bases from V and 8 from J, leaving 24 bases between them. Germline V CDR1 and CDR2: SGDLS, YYNGEE. CDR3 length equals 18 residues.

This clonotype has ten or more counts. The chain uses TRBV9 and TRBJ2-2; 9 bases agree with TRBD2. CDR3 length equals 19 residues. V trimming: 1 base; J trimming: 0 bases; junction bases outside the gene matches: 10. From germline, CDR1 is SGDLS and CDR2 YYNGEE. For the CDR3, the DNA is TGTGCCAGCAGCGTATCTGCTGCGGGAGGGTTTGCGAACACCGGGGAGCTGTTTTTT. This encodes CASSVSAAGGFANTGELFF.

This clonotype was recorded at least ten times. The chain's CDR3 is CASSFRDRGRFYGYTF. DNA of the CDR3: TGTGCCAGCAGCTTCCGGGACAGGGGGCGCTTCTATGGCTACACCTTC. The chain has TRBV7-9 and TRBJ1-2; TRBD1 aligns across 12 bases. The CDR3 is 16 residues long. After removal of 3 bases from V and 4 bases from J, the junction contained 6 bases not matched to a gene. Germline values: CDR1 SEHNR, CDR2 FQNEAQ (reference sequence).

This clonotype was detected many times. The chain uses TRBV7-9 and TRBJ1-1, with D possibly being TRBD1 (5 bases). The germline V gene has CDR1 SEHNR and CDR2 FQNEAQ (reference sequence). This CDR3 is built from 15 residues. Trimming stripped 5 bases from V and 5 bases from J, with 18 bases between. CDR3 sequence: CASSPPGLRSTEAFF. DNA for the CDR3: TGTGCCAGCAGCCCCCCGGGACTCCGCTCTACTGAAGCTTTCTTT.

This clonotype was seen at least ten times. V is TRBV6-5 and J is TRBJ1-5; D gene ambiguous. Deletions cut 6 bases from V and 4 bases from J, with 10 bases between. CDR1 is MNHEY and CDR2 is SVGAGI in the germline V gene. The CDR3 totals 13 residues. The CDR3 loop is CASRKGKNQPQHF. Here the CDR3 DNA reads TGTGCCAGCAGGAAGGGTAAAAATCAGCCCCAGCATTTT.

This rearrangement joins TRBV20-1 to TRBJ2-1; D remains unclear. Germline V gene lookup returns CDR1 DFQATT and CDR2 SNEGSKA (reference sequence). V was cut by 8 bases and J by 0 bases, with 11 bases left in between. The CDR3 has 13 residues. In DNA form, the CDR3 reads TGCAGTTTTAAAAAAAGCTCCTACAATGAGCAGTTCTTC. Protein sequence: CSFKKSSYNEQFF.

The CDR3 loop reads CASSQVRRNNEQFF. The CDR3 DNA reads TGTGCCAGCAGCCAAGTCCGACGAAACAATGAGCAGTTCTTC. The rearrangement links TRBV3-1 to TRBJ2-1; D is unresolved. The germline gives CDR1 LGHDT, CDR2 YNNKEL (reference sequence). V gave up 1 base and J gave up 5 bases, with 9 bases separating them. The CDR3 extends over 14 amino acids.

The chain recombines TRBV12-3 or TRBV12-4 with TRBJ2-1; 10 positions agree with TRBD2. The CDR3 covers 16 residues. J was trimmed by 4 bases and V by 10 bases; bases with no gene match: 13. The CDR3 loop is CATYSGRPNDYNEQFF. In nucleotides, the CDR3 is TGTGCCACCTATAGCGGGAGGCCTAACGATTACAATGAGCAGTTCTTC.

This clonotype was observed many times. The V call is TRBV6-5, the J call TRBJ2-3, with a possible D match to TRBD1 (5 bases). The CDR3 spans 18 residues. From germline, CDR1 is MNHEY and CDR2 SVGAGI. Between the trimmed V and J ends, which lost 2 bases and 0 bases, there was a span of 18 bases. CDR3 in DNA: TGTGCCAGCAGTTACCGGTACACTCACAGGACGAGCACAGATACGCAGTATTTT. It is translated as CASSYRYTHRTSTDTQYF.

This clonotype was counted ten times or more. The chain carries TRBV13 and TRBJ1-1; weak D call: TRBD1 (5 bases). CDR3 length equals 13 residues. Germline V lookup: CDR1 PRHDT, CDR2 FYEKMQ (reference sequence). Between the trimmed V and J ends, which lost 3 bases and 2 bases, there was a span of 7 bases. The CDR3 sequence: CASSFGANTEAFF. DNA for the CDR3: TGTGCCAGCAGCTTCGGGGCTAACACTGAAGCTTTCTTT. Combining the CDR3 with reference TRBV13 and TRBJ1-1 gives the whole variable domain AAGVIQSPRHLIKEKRETATLKCYPIPRHDTVYWYQQGPGQDPQFLISFYEKMQSDKGSIPDRFSAQQFSDYHSELNMSSLELGDSALYFCASSFGANTEAFFGQGTRLTVV.

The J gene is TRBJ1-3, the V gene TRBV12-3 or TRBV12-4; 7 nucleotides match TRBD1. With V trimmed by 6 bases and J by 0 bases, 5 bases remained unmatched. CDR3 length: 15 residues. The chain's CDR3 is CASRSGTDSGNTIYF. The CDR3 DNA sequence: TGTGCCAGCAGGTCCGGGACAGACTCTGGAAACACCATATATTTT.

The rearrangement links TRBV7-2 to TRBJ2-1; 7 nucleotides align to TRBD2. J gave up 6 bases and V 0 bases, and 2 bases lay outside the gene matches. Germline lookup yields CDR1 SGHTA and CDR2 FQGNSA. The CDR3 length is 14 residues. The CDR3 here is CASSLAGGPNEQFF. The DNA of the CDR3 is TGTGCCAGCAGCTTAGCGGGAGGGCCCAATGAGCAGTTCTTC. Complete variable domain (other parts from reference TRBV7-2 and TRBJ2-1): GAGVSQSPSNKVTEKGKDVELRCDPISGHTALYWYRQSLGQGLEFLIYFQGNSAPDKSGLPSDRFSAERTGGSVSTLTIQRTQQEDSAVYLCASSLAGGPNEQFFGPGTRLTVL.

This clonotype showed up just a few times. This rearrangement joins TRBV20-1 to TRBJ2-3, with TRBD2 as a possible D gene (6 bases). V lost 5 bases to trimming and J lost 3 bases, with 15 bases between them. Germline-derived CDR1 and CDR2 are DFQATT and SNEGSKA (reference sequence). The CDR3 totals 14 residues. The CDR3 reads CSALGLGGTDTQYF. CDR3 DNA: TGCAGTGCTCTAGGGCTCGGGGGAACAGATACGCAGTATTTT.

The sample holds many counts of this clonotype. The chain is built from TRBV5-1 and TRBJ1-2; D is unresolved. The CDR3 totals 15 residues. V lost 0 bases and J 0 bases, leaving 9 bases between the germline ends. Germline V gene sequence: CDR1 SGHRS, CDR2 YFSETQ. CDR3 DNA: TGCGCCAGCAGCTTGGGTGCCGGAGCTAACTATGGCTACACCTTC. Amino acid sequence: CASSLGAGANYGYTF.

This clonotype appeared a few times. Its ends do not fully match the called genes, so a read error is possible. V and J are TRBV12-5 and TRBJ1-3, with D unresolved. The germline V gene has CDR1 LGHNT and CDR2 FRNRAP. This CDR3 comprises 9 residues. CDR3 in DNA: TGTGCTAGTGGTTTGAAACGGGCTTTT. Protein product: CASGLKRAF. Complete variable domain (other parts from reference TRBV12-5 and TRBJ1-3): DARVTQTPRHKVTEMGQEVTMRCQPILGHNTVFWYRQTMMQGLELLAYFRNRAPLDDSGMPKDRFSAEMPDATLATLKIQPSEPRDSAVYFCASGLKRAFGEGSWLTVV.

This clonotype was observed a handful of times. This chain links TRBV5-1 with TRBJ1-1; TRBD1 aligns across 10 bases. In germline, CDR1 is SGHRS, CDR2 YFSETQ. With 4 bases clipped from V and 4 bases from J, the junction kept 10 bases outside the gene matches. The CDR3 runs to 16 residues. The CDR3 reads CASSLRTGGSGTEAFF. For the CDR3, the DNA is TGCGCCAGCAGCCTTAGGACAGGGGGTAGCGGCACTGAAGCTTTCTTT.

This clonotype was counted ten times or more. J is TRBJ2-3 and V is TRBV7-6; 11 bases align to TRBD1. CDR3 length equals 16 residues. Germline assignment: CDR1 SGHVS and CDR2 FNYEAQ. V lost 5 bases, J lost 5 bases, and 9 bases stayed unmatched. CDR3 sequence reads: CASSPEGQGARDTQYF. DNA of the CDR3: TGTGCCAGCAGCCCCGAAGGACAGGGGGCGAGAGATACGCAGTATTTT.

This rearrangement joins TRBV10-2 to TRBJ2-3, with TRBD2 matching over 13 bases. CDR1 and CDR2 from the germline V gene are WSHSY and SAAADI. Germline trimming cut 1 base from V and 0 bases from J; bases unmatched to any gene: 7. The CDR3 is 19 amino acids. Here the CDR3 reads CASSELGLAGNPSTDTQYF. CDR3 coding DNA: TGCGCCAGCAGTGAGTTGGGACTAGCGGGGAACCCTAGCACAGATACGCAGTATTTT.

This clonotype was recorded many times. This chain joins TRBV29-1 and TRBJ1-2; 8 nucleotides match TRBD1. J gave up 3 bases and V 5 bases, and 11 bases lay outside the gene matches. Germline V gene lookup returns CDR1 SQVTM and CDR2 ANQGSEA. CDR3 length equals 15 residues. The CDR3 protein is CSVPDPGTGYYGYTF. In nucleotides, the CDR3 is TGCAGCGTTCCGGATCCCGGGACAGGTTACTATGGCTACACCTTC.

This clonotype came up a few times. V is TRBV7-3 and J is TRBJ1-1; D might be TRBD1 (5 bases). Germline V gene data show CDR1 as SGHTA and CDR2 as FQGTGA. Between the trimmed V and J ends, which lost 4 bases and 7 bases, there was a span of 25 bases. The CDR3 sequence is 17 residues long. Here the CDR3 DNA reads TGTGCCAGCAGCTCCTACGGGGGTAATGCAATGAATGGTGAAGCTTTCTTT. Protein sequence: CASSSYGGNAMNGEAFF.

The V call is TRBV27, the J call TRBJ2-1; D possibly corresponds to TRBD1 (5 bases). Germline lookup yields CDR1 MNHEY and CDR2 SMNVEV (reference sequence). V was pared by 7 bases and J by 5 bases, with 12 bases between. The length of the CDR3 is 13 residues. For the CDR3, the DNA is TGTGCCAGCACCCAGACAGAGAACAATGAGCAGTTCTTC. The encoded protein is CASTQTENNEQFF.